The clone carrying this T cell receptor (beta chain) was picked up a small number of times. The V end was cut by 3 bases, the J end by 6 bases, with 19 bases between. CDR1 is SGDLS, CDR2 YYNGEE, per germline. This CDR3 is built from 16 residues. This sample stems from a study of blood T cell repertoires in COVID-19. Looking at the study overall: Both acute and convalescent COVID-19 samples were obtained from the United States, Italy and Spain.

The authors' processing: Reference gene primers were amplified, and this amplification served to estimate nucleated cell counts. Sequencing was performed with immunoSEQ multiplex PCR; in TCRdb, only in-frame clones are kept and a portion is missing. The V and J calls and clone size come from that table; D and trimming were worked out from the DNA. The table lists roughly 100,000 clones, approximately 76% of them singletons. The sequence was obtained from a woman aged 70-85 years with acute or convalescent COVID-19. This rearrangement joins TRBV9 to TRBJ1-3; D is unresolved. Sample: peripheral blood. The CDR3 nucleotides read TGTGCCAGCAGCGCCCCAAAGGCAGGCCAAGCAAACACCATATATTTT. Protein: CASSAPKAGQANTIYF.